These 32 T cell receptor beta chains were all obtained from the same sample, sequenced in a study of blood T cell repertoires in COVID-19. Profiled with immunoSEQ multiplex PCR; TCRdb holds only in-frame clones, not every one. The repertoire holds 310,000 or so clones, with roughly 85% as singletons. The specimen was PBMCs or T cells enriched from blood (not recorded which). These receptors originate from a woman aged 40-49 years who had recovered from COVID-19.

The rearrangement uses TRBV5-4 and TRBJ1-4; TRBD1 is a possible D gene (5 bases). The V gene lost 6 bases and the J gene lost 5 bases, with 20 bases spanning the gap. The CDR3 loop spans 16 amino acids. Germline V gene data show CDR1 as SGHNT and CDR2 as YYREEE (reference sequence). The CDR3 DNA reads TGTGCCAGCACCCCAGGGATTCCAACTAAAAATGAAAAACTGTTTTTT. Protein sequence: CASTPGIPTKNEKLFF.

The chain combines TRBV28 with TRBJ1-5; D gene unclear. Germline V gene data show CDR1 as MDHEN and CDR2 as SYDVKM. The CDR3 is 14 amino acids. V lost 3 bases and J 3 bases, leaving 9 bases between the germline ends. CDR3 nucleotide sequence: TGTGCCAGCAGTTTGGACTTTTCCAATCAGCCCCAGCATTTT. Translation gives CASSLDFSNQPQHF. Based on the CDR3 plus reference TRBV28 and TRBJ1-5, the full variable domain is DVKVTQSSRYLVKRTGEKVFLECVQDMDHENMFWYRQDPGLGLRLIYFSYDVKMKEKGDIPEGYSVSREKKERFSLILESASTNQTSMYLCASSLDFSNQPQHFGDGTRLSIL.

The rearrangement links TRBV7-9 to TRBJ1-4, with 9 bases that match TRBD1. Trimming removed 6 bases from V and 0 bases from J; junction bases left unmatched: 2. This CDR3 spans 15 amino acids. Germline V gives CDR1 SEHNR, CDR2 FQNEAQ (reference sequence). The CDR3 DNA sequence: TGTGCCAGCAGAACAGGGGGCCCAACTAATGAAAAACTGTTTTTT. It translates to CASRTGGPTNEKLFF.

The chain uses TRBV18 and TRBJ1-1; D unclear. Deletions cut 2 bases from V and 6 bases from J, with 10 bases between. This CDR3 comprises 13 residues. Germline CDR1 reads KGHSH; CDR2 reads LQKENI. The CDR3 DNA reads as TGTGCCAGCTCACCAGCTGCGGGCCCTGAAGCTTTCTTT. Encoded protein: CASSPAAGPEAFF.

V gene TRBV28 combines with J gene TRBJ2-7, with TRBD1 identical over 9 bases. CDR1 MDHEN and CDR2 SYDVKM come from the germline V gene. The CDR3 length is 16 residues. The ends lost 4 bases at V and 2 bases at J; junction bases unmatched: 9. The CDR3 here is CASSSPGTGITYEQYF. The DNA of the CDR3 is TGTGCCAGCAGTTCCCCCGGGACAGGGATAACCTACGAGCAGTACTTC.

This sequence joins TRBV7-3 and TRBJ2-2, with D maybe TRBD1 (5 bases). There are 16 residues in the CDR3. With 6 bases removed from V and 6 bases from J, the gap between germline ends came to 20 bases. CDR1 and CDR2 (germline): SGHTA, FQGTGA. CDR3 in DNA: TGTGCCAGCAGTCAACAGGAAGGGGCTTTTGCCGGGGAGCTGTTTTTT. Translated, it gives CASSQQEGAFAGELFF. Together with reference TRBV7-3 and TRBJ2-2, the CDR3 gives the full variable domain: GAGVSQTPSNKVTEKGKYVELRCDPISGHTALYWYRQSLGQGPEFLIYFQGTGAADDSGLPNDRFFAVRPEGSVSTLKIQRTERGDSAVYLCASSQQEGAFAGELFFGEGSRLTVL.

A few counts support this clone. This specimen includes other DNA sequences encoding the same CDR3. The chain has TRBV20-1 and TRBJ2-5; D gene unclear. The CDR3 is 10 amino acids. Germline assignment: CDR1 DFQATT and CDR2 SNEGSKA (reference sequence). Trimming removed 2 bases from V and 5 bases from J, with 3 bases in between. The CDR3 loop reads CSARRETQYF. CDR3 in DNA: TGCAGTGCTAGACGGGAGACCCAGTACTTC.

J is TRBJ1-5 and V is TRBV12-3 or TRBV12-4, with D perhaps TRBD1 (5 bases). With 5 bases removed from V and 6 bases from J, the gap between germline ends came to 5 bases. The CDR3 covers 11 residues. Written as DNA, the CDR3 is TGTGCCAGCAGTCAGGGTCAGCCCCAGCATTTT. This codes for CASSQGQPQHF.

The chain employs TRBV27 and TRBJ1-4, with 11 bases lining up with TRBD1. The CDR3 extends over 15 amino acids. Germline assignment: CDR1 MNHEY and CDR2 SMNVEV (reference sequence). V shed 4 bases, J shed 5 bases, and the junction held 3 bases outside the gene matches. DNA of the CDR3: TGTGCCAGCAGTTCCCGGGACAGGGGGAATGAAAAACTGTTTTTT. Its protein product is CASSSRDRGNEKLFF.

The V call is TRBV3-1 (or the pseudogene TRBV3-2), the J call TRBJ1-4; 7 nucleotides match TRBD1. The V gene's germline CDR1 is LGHDT and CDR2 YNNKEL (reference sequence). The V segment lost 0 bases and the J segment 7 bases; nucleotides outside the gene matches: 8. The CDR3 contains 16 residues. The CDR3 is CASSQDPGTVREKLFF. CDR3 sequence (DNA): TGTGCCAGCAGCCAAGATCCAGGGACAGTACGTGAAAAACTGTTTTTT.

The chain has TRBV19 and TRBJ2-7; TRBD1 matches at 11 bases. The CDR3 runs to 17 residues. Trimming cost V 5 bases and J 3 bases; bases outside gene matches: 12. CDR1 and CDR2 from the germline V gene are LNHDA and SQIVND (reference sequence). CDR3 nucleotides: TGTGCCAGTAGTCTCCACTCCTCCGGGACAGGGGGCTACGAGCAGTACTTC. Protein sequence: CASSLHSSGTGGYEQYF. Together with reference TRBV19 and TRBJ2-7, the CDR3 gives the full variable domain: DGGITQSPKYLFRKEGQNVTLSCEQNLNHDAMYWYRQDPGQGLRLIYYSQIVNDFQKGDIAEGYSVSREKKESFPLTVTSAQKNPTAFYLCASSLHSSGTGGYEQYFGPGTRLTVT.

J is TRBJ2-5 and V is TRBV11-1, with D possibly TRBD2 on 6 matching bases. Germline V lookup: CDR1 SGHAT, CDR2 FQDESV (reference sequence). CDR3 length: 15 residues. Trimming cost V 7 bases and J 2 bases, with 17 bases left between them. CDR3 amino acids: CASKGGVGGQETQYF. The CDR3 nucleotides are TGTGCCAGCAAGGGAGGCGTGGGGGGTCAAGAGACCCAGTACTTC.

The chain recombines TRBV28 with TRBJ1-6, with 7 bases matching TRBD1. The CDR3 extends over 16 amino acids. V was clipped by 6 bases and J by 3 bases; unmatched bases: 8. Germline CDR1 MDHEN, CDR2 SYDVKM. The CDR3, as DNA: TGTGCCAGCAGGATACAGGGGACCTTCTATAATTCACCCCTCCACTTT. This encodes CASRIQGTFYNSPLHF.

The rearrangement joins TRBV10-2 to TRBJ2-2; the match to TRBD1 covers 8 bases. The CDR3 is 15 residues long. Germline values: CDR1 WSHSY, CDR2 SAAADI. Losses at the gene ends were 4 bases for V and 2 bases for J; bases not matched to a gene: 3. The CDR3 region is CASSAQGANTGELFF. CDR3 DNA: TGCGCCAGCAGTGCCCAGGGGGCTAACACCGGGGAGCTGTTTTTT.

The chain uses TRBV19 and TRBJ2-7; D is perhaps TRBD2 (6 bases). Per germline, CDR1 LNHDA and CDR2 SQIVND (reference sequence). V lost 7 bases to trimming and J lost 0 bases, with 19 bases between them. This CDR3 region has 16 residues. CDR3 in amino acids: CASNPTPRGPSYEQYF. The CDR3, as DNA: TGTGCCAGTAACCCCACCCCGCGGGGACCCTCCTACGAGCAGTACTTC.

This chain connects TRBV5-1 to TRBJ2-3; 9 positions match TRBD2. Germline V gene sequence: CDR1 SGHRS, CDR2 YFSETQ. The CDR3 consists of 17 residues. V lost 0 bases, J lost 1 base, and 6 bases stayed unmatched. The CDR3 reads CASSLARQREGTDTQYF. The CDR3, as DNA: TGCGCCAGCAGCTTGGCCCGCCAGCGGGAGGGCACAGATACGCAGTATTTT.

The chain employs TRBV30 and TRBJ2-1, with TRBD2 matching over 7 bases. Germline loops: CDR1 GTSNPN, CDR2 SVGIG (reference sequence). This CDR3 contains 15 residues. With V trimmed by 5 bases and J by 4 bases, 11 bases remained unmatched. The chain's CDR3 is CAWRSGGGPYNEQFF. CDR3 sequence (DNA): TGTGCCTGGCGGTCGGGGGGAGGGCCTTACAATGAGCAGTTCTTC.

The chain is built from TRBV3-1 (or the pseudogene TRBV3-2) and TRBJ2-7; D is uncertain. Per germline, CDR1 LGHDT and CDR2 YNNKEL (reference sequence). The CDR3 extends over 13 amino acids. Trimming took 2 bases from V and 5 from J, leaving 10 bases between them. As DNA, the CDR3 is TGTGCCAGCAGCCAAAACGCACTGAACGAGCAGTACTTC. It translates to CASSQNALNEQYF.

The rearrangement joins TRBV21-1 to TRBJ2-2; the table calls TRBD2, which could not be checked here. TRBV21-1 is a pseudogene locus. The CDR3 is 15 residues long. CDR3 coding DNA: TGTGCCAGCAGCAGACTAGCGGGAGGGCCCGGGGAGCTGTTTTTT. It yields the protein CASSRLAGGPGELFF.

J is TRBJ2-3 and V is TRBV25-1, with 12 bases fitting TRBD2. Germline V gives CDR1 MGHDK, CDR2 SYGVNS. Unmatched junction bases numbered 5, after V lost 5 bases and J lost 2 bases. The length of the CDR3 is 16 residues. This CDR3 is CASSTRTSGITDTQYF. CDR3 sequence (DNA): TGTGCCAGCAGTACCAGGACTAGCGGGATCACAGATACGCAGTATTTT.

On this clone itself: The sample carries other DNA sequences with the same CDR3. The J gene is TRBJ1-1, the V gene TRBV5-1; 8 positions agree with TRBD1. The germline V gene encodes CDR1 SGHRS and CDR2 YFSETQ. The junction had 3 bases not matched to a gene; V was cut back by 4 bases and J by 7 bases. The CDR3 is made up of 12 amino acids. The chain's CDR3 is CASSPDRDEAFF. The CDR3 nucleotides are TGCGCCAGCAGCCCGGACAGGGATGAAGCTTTCTTT.

This sequence joins TRBV29-1 and TRBJ2-1; 7 bases line up with TRBD2. Looked up from germline, CDR1 is SQVTM and CDR2 is ANQGSEA. Trimming at V came to 4 bases and at J to 4 bases, leaving 10 bases not matched to a gene. The length of the CDR3 is 15 residues. The CDR3 is CSVAHPSGPYNEQFF. CDR3 sequence (DNA): TGCAGCGTTGCTCATCCTAGCGGACCTTACAATGAGCAGTTCTTC.

The CDR3 is CATSRAGGPLNEQFF. The CDR3 DNA reads TGTGCCACCAGCAGGGCAGGGGGCCCTTTGAATGAGCAGTTCTTC. The chain carries TRBV15 and TRBJ2-1, with 8 bases fitting TRBD1. The CDR3 length is 15 residues. Germline V lookup: CDR1 LNHNV, CDR2 YYDKDF (reference sequence). V lost 3 bases, J lost 7 bases, and 8 bases stayed unmatched.

The chain has TRBV2 and TRBJ2-7, with a tentative D call TRBD1 (5 bases). Trimming left V 5 bases short and J 0 bases short, with 8 bases between. This CDR3 spans 13 amino acids. CDR1 and CDR2 (germline): SNHLY, FYNNEI. In DNA, the CDR3 is TGTGCCAGCAGTAAGGGGTACTCCTACGAGCAGTACTTC. Its translation is CASSKGYSYEQYF.

The chain combines TRBV19 with TRBJ1-2, with a possible D match to TRBD1 (6 bases). Between the trimmed V and J ends, which lost 5 bases and 4 bases, there was a span of 14 bases. This CDR3 comprises 14 residues. From germline, CDR1 is LNHDA and CDR2 SQIVND (reference sequence). CDR3 in DNA: TGTGCCAGTAGTCCTCCGGGGGGCGGCTATGGCTACACCTTC. This codes for CASSPPGGGYGYTF.

The chain uses TRBV7-9 and TRBJ2-6; D remains ambiguous. CDR1 SEHNR and CDR2 FQNEAQ come from the germline V gene (reference sequence). This CDR3 contains 16 residues. Trimming pared 1 base from V and 0 bases from J, leaving 7 bases between. The CDR3 DNA is TGTGCCAGCAGCTTAGGCGCGAGCTCTGGGGCCAACGTCCTGACTTTC. The encoded protein is CASSLGASSGANVLTF.

This chain joins TRBV29-1 and TRBJ2-5, with 7 nucleotides matching TRBD1. This CDR3 has 12 amino acids. The germline V gene has CDR1 SQVTM and CDR2 ANQGSEA. The junction had 2 bases not matched to a gene; V was cut back by 6 bases and J by 1 base. The CDR3 nucleotides read TGCAGCGTGAGGGACAGCCAAGAGACCCAGTACTTC. As protein: CSVRDSQETQYF.

The chain couples TRBV16 to TRBJ2-1, with TRBD1 matching 7 bases. The germline V gene has CDR1 KGHSY and CDR2 FQNENV. Trimming took 2 bases from V and 1 from J; bases not matched to a gene: 11. This CDR3 is 18 amino acids long. The CDR3 reads CASSQRGPGGVSYNEQFF. CDR3 DNA sequence: TGTGCCAGCAGCCAAAGGGGGCCAGGGGGTGTTTCCTACAATGAGCAGTTCTTC.

V and J are TRBV27 and TRBJ2-7; weak D call: TRBD2 (5 bases). V was cut by 2 bases and J by 4 bases, with 21 bases left in between. CDR3 length equals 17 residues. Germline V lookup: CDR1 MNHEY, CDR2 SMNVEV (reference sequence). The CDR3 protein is CASSLPRTVYGPYEQYF. CDR3 DNA: TGTGCCAGCAGTTTACCTCGGACTGTCTACGGCCCTTACGAGCAGTACTTC.

The rearrangement links TRBV5-6 to TRBJ2-1, with a tentative D call TRBD2 (6 bases). The CDR3 contains 15 residues. CDR1 is SGHDT, CDR2 YYEEEE, per germline. V was shortened by 3 bases and J by 8 bases, with 18 bases between the two germline ends. Here the CDR3 reads CASSWGDLRRDEQFF. CDR3 in DNA: TGTGCCAGCAGCTGGGGGGACCTACGTAGGGATGAGCAGTTCTTC.

To note about this clone: Distinct nucleotide sequences in the sample also encode this CDR3. The genes are TRBV7-2 and TRBJ2-7; 7 nucleotides match TRBD2. Germline lookup yields CDR1 SGHTA and CDR2 FQGNSA. V lost 6 bases and J lost 2; bases outside the gene matches: 7. The CDR3 spans 14 residues. In DNA form, the CDR3 reads TGTGCCAGCAGTTCGAGTGGGGGGGCCTACGAGCAGTACTTC. Its translation: CASSSSGGAYEQYF.

The rearrangement links TRBV15 to TRBJ2-5, with TRBD2 matching over 11 bases. The CDR3 loop spans 13 amino acids. Trimming took 4 bases from V and 13 from J; bases not matched to a gene: 8. CDR1 is LNHNV and CDR2 is YYDKDF in the germline V gene (reference sequence). CDR3 DNA sequence: TGTGCCACCAGCACTCTGGGACTAGCGGTCTTGTACTTC. Translation gives CATSTLGLAVLYF.